The 25 T cell receptor beta chains below were found in one sample sequenced in a study of blood T cell repertoires in COVID-19. Clones were sequenced by immunoSEQ multiplex PCR, and TCRdb holds only the in-frame ones, with some missing. The sample yields roughly 53,000 clones, around four fifths seen once. The sample taken for sequencing was peripheral blood. These receptors all stem from a man in his fifties with acute or convalescent COVID-19.

J is TRBJ2-4 and V is TRBV5-1; possible D gene TRBD2, 6 bases. Trimming removed 6 bases from V and 0 bases from J, with 10 bases in between. CDR1 is SGHRS and CDR2 is YFSETQ in the germline V gene. This CDR3 is built from 14 residues. The CDR3: CASTRDLAKNIQYF. The CDR3 nucleotides read TGCGCCAGCACGCGGGATCTAGCCAAAAACATTCAGTACTTC.

The chain employs TRBV7-8 and TRBJ1-2; D is unclear. CDR1 SGHVS and CDR2 FQNEAQ come from the germline V gene. V lost 5 bases and J 5 bases, leaving 9 bases between the germline ends. The CDR3 has 12 residues. CDR3 sequence: CASSPGRYGYTF. CDR3 coding DNA: TGTGCCAGCAGCCCCGGCAGGTATGGCTACACCTTC.

The chain recombines TRBV6-5 with TRBJ2-5, with 11 bases that match TRBD2. The germline CDR1 and CDR2 sequences are MNHEY and SVGAGI. CDR3 size: 16 residues. Trimming at V came to 0 bases and at J to 2 bases, leaving 2 bases not matched to a gene. Here the CDR3 DNA reads TGTGCCAGCAGTTACTCTTTAGCGGGGGGGCAAGAGACCCAGTACTTC. Translated: CASSYSLAGGQETQYF.

The J gene is TRBJ1-3, the V gene TRBV3-1 (or the pseudogene TRBV3-2); D unresolved. The CDR3 consists of 17 residues. Trimming took off 4 bases at V and 0 bases at J, with 16 bases between the two ends. Germline CDR1 reads LGHDT; CDR2 reads YNNKEL (reference sequence). CDR3 loop: CASSPYIKPLSGNTIYF. CDR3 sequence (DNA): TGTGCCAGCAGCCCTTATATCAAACCACTCTCTGGAAACACCATATATTTT.

The chain links TRBV19 to TRBJ1-4, with TRBD1 matching 7 bases. With 4 bases clipped from V and 8 bases from J, the junction kept 10 bases outside the gene matches. The CDR3 runs 15 residues. The germline gives CDR1 LNHDA, CDR2 SQIVND (reference sequence). In DNA, the CDR3 is TGTGCCAGTAGTACGGCTGGGACAGTCAGCGAAAAACTGTTTTTT. It yields the protein CASSTAGTVSEKLFF.

The J gene is TRBJ1-2, the V gene TRBV28; 10 nucleotides match TRBD1. V dropped 3 bases and J dropped 3; count of bases not matched to a gene: 13. The CDR3 has 18 residues. The V gene's germline CDR1 is MDHEN and CDR2 SYDVKM. CDR3 sequence reads: CASSFSGTGDVVDYGYTF. CDR3 coding DNA: TGTGCCAGCAGTTTCTCCGGGACAGGGGACGTGGTTGACTATGGCTACACCTTC.

The J gene is TRBJ2-5, the V gene TRBV10-1; D might be TRBD2 (6 bases). There are 14 residues in the CDR3. V dropped 5 bases and J dropped 0 bases, with 10 bases sitting between them. CDR1 is WNHNN, CDR2 SYGVQD, per germline (reference sequence). CDR3 amino acids: CASSLQRDQETQYF. The CDR3 bases are TGCGCCAGCAGTTTACAGCGGGACCAAGAGACCCAGTACTTC.

This rearrangement joins TRBV2 to TRBJ2-2; 8 bases match TRBD2. The CDR3 sequence is 16 residues long. Looked up from germline, CDR1 is SNHLY and CDR2 is FYNNEI. V gave up 6 bases and J gave up 3 bases; unmatched junction bases: 9. Here the CDR3 reads CASRPTSGGYTGELFF. CDR3 nucleotide sequence: TGTGCCAGCAGGCCAACTAGCGGAGGTTACACCGGGGAGCTGTTTTTT.

The chain recombines TRBV28 with TRBJ2-1; 10 bases are shared with TRBD2. CDR1 is MDHEN and CDR2 is SYDVKM in the germline V gene. The CDR3 sequence is 16 residues long. Trimming cost V 6 bases and J 4 bases; bases outside gene matches: 9. Here the CDR3 reads CASRTTSGIIYNEQFF. The CDR3 DNA reads TGTGCCAGCAGAACTACTAGCGGGATAATTTACAATGAGCAGTTCTTC. The full variable domain, its missing parts supplied by reference TRBV28 and TRBJ2-1, is DVKVTQSSRYLVKRTGEKVFLECVQDMDHENMFWYRQDPGLGLRLIYFSYDVKMKEKGDIPEGYSVSREKKERFSLILESASTNQTSMYLCASRTTSGIIYNEQFFGPGTRLTVL.

This chain connects TRBV28 to TRBJ2-7; D is unclear. Germline V lookup: CDR1 MDHEN, CDR2 SYDVKM. This CDR3 spans 17 amino acids. The V end lost 5 bases, the J end lost 0 bases, and 20 bases lay between the germline ends. CDR3 in amino acids: CASSPSQKARISYEQYF. The CDR3 DNA is TGTGCCAGCAGTCCTTCTCAGAAAGCGAGAATCTCCTACGAGCAGTACTTC.

The chain employs TRBV6-5 and TRBJ1-3; D may be TRBD1 (6 bases). V lost 6 bases to trimming and J lost 0 bases, with 9 bases between them. This CDR3 is 14 amino acids long. Germline V CDR1 and CDR2: MNHEY, SVGAGI. The CDR3 region is CASRLDSSGNTIYF. The CDR3 DNA follows: TGTGCCAGCAGATTGGACAGCTCTGGAAACACCATATATTTT.

This chain joins TRBV6-5 and TRBJ2-2; D remains unclear. Trimming took 10 bases from V and 1 from J, leaving 10 bases between them. Germline CDR1 and CDR2: MNHEY and SVGAGI. This CDR3 is built from 13 residues. The DNA for the CDR3 is TGTGCCACCATTGGAGAGAACACCGGGGAGCTGTTTTTT. Protein product: CATIGENTGELFF.

The chain uses TRBV28 and TRBJ2-1, with D maybe TRBD1 (6 bases). The CDR3 consists of 17 residues. Germline loops: CDR1 MDHEN, CDR2 SYDVKM. V shed 4 bases and J shed 0 bases, with 16 bases lying between them. CDR3 in amino acids: CASSWTVLYLSYNEQFF. The DNA for the CDR3 is TGTGCCAGCAGTTGGACAGTTCTTTACCTCTCCTACAATGAGCAGTTCTTC.

This chain uses TRBV27 with TRBJ1-5, with D tentatively TRBD1 (5 bases). The CDR3 runs 16 residues. V was cut by 6 bases and J by 5 bases, with 20 bases left in between. Germline values: CDR1 MNHEY, CDR2 SMNVEV (reference sequence). CDR3 nucleotides: TGTGCCAGCAGCTCCCTAGTCGGCGCGGGGCATCAGCCCCAGCATTTT. Its translation is CASSSLVGAGHQPQHF.

V usage is TRBV14 and J usage is TRBJ1-2; D not resolved. CDR1 is SGHDN, CDR2 FVKESK, per germline. Trimming stripped 1 base from V and 5 bases from J, with 5 bases between. There are 12 residues in the CDR3. The DNA for the CDR3 is TGTGCCAGCAGCCAAGTTTCATATGGCTACACCTTC. The encoded protein is CASSQVSYGYTF.

J is TRBJ2-1 and V is TRBV7-9; TRBD2 aligns across 11 bases. CDR3 length equals 17 residues. V trimming: 4 bases; J trimming: 4 bases; junction bases outside the gene matches: 9. Germline V gene data show CDR1 as SEHNR and CDR2 as FQNEAQ (reference sequence). DNA for the CDR3: TGTGCCAGCAGCTCTGGACTAGCGGGTTTAAGATACAATGAGCAGTTCTTC. Amino acids: CASSSGLAGLRYNEQFF.

This chain connects TRBV3-1 (or the pseudogene TRBV3-2) to TRBJ2-7; TRBD2 might be the D (7 bases). Germline V gene data show CDR1 as LGHDT and CDR2 as YNNKEL (reference sequence). The CDR3 runs 19 residues. V lost 1 base, J lost 0 bases, and 22 bases lay in between. The CDR3 coding sequence is TGTGCCAGCAGCCAAGTTGGGTCTTGCGGGGGCCCCCCCTCCTACGAGCAGTACTTC. This encodes CASSQVGSCGGPPSYEQYF.

CDR3 residues: CAWSRQGGFTEQYF. Here the CDR3 DNA reads TGTGCCTGGAGCCGACAGGGTGGTTTTACCGAGCAGTACTTC. The gene calls are TRBV30 and TRBJ2-7; 7 nucleotides agree with TRBD1. V lost 3 bases, J lost 6 bases, and 11 bases stayed unmatched. This CDR3 spans 14 amino acids. Germline assignment: CDR1 GTSNPN and CDR2 SVGIG (reference sequence).

V is TRBV7-3 and J is TRBJ1-2; 9 nucleotides line up with TRBD1. V gave up 2 bases and J gave up 8 bases; unmatched junction bases: 9. The germline CDR1 and CDR2 sequences are SGHTA and FQGTGA. There are 15 residues in the CDR3. The CDR3 nucleotides read TGTGCCAGCAGCTTATATCCGGGACAGGGATACGGCTACACCTTC. It is translated as CASSLYPGQGYGYTF. Combining the CDR3 with reference TRBV7-3 and TRBJ1-2 gives the whole variable domain GAGVSQTPSNKVTEKGKYVELRCDPISGHTALYWYRQSLGQGPEFLIYFQGTGAADDSGLPNDRFFAVRPEGSVSTLKIQRTERGDSAVYLCASSLYPGQGYGYTFGSGTRLTVV.

The chain carries TRBV20-1 and TRBJ1-2; D gene uncertain. V was cut by 3 bases and J by 6 bases, with 14 bases left in between. Per germline, CDR1 DFQATT and CDR2 SNEGSKA (reference sequence). The CDR3 consists of 13 residues. The CDR3 loop is CSASKETEDGYTF. The CDR3 DNA reads as TGCAGTGCTAGTAAGGAGACCGAGGATGGCTACACCTTC.

This chain uses TRBV7-9 with TRBJ2-1; TRBD2 is a possible D gene (6 bases). CDR1 SEHNR and CDR2 FQNEAQ come from the germline V gene (reference sequence). Trimming shortened V by 0 bases and J by 0 bases, and 12 bases separated the two germline ends. This CDR3 has 17 residues. CDR3 region: CASSLAGRGSSYNEQFF. CDR3 nucleotide sequence: TGTGCCAGCAGCTTAGCGGGGCGGGGAAGCTCCTACAATGAGCAGTTCTTC.

This sequence joins TRBV25-1 and TRBJ2-1, with TRBD1 matching over 8 bases. This CDR3 region has 12 residues. Germline CDR1 reads MGHDK; CDR2 reads SYGVNS. V lost 6 bases, J lost 12 bases, and 7 bases stayed unmatched. The CDR3 DNA is TGTGCCAGCAGGGGGGACAGGTCGAGGCAGTTCTTC. Its protein is CASRGDRSRQFF.

The chain has TRBV7-6 and TRBJ2-7, with D possibly matching TRBD2 (5 bases). This CDR3 comprises 15 residues. Looked up from germline, CDR1 is SGHVS and CDR2 is FNYEAQ. The germline V and J ends were trimmed by 1 base and 1 base, with 11 bases remaining between them. The CDR3 nucleotides are TGTGCCAGCAGCTTAGGGAGCGGAGGATCCTACGAGCAGTACTTC. Translated: CASSLGSGGSYEQYF.

The genes are TRBV4-1 and TRBJ1-4; D is uncertain. The V end was cut by 0 bases, the J end by 6 bases, with 17 bases between. Germline V gene sequence: CDR1 MGHRA, CDR2 YSYEKL. The CDR3 consists of 17 residues. CDR3 nucleotides: TGCGCCAGCAGCCAAGATATTTCCGTCGTTTTATATGAAAAACTGTTTTTT. Residues: CASSQDISVVLYEKLFF.

This chain connects TRBV3-1 (or the pseudogene TRBV3-2) to TRBJ1-1; D call uncertain. V was cut by 5 bases and J by 5 bases, with 12 bases left in between. Per the germline V gene, CDR1 is LGHDT and CDR2 is YNNKEL (reference sequence). The CDR3 covers 13 residues. The CDR3 nucleotides are TGTGCCAGCAGCATACGGGGAGGTACTGAAGCTTTCTTT. This codes for CASSIRGGTEAFF.